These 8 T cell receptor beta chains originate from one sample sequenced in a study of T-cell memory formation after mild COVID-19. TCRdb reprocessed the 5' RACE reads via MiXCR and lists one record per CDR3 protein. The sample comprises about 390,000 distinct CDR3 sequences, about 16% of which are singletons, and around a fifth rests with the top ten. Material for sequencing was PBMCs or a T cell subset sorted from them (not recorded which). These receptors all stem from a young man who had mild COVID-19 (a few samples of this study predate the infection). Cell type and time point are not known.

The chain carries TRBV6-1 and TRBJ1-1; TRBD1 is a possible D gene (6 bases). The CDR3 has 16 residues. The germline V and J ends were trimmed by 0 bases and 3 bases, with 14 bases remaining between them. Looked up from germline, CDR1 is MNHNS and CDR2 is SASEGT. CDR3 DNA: TGTGCCAGCAGTGAAGCCTTGAGCCGGGGGCACACTGAAGCTTTCTTT. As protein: CASSEALSRGHTEAFF.

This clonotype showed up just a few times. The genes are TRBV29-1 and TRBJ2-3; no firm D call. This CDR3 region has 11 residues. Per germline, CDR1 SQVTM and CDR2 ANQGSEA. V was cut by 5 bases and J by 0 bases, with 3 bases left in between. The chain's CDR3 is CSVLSTDTQYF. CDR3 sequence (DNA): TGCAGCGTTCTTAGCACAGATACGCAGTATTTT.

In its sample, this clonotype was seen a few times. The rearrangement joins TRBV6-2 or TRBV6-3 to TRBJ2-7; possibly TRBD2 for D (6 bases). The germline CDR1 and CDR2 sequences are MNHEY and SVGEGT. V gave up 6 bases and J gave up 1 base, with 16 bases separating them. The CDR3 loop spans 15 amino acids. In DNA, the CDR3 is TGTGCCAGCAGGGTTATCGGGGGTCGGTCCTACGAGCAGTACTTC. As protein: CASRVIGGRSYEQYF.

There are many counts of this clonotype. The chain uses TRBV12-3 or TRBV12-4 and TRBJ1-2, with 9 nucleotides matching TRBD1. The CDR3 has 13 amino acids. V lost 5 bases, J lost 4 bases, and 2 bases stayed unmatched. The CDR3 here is CASSQDRGYGYTF. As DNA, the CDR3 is TGTGCCAGCAGTCAGGACAGGGGCTATGGCTACACCTTC.

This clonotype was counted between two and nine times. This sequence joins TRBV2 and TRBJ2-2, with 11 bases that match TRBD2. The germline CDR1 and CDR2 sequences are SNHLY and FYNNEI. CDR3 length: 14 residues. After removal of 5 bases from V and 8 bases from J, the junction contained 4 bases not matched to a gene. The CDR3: CASSPLAGVGELFF. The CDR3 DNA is TGTGCCAGCAGTCCACTAGCGGGGGTGGGGGAGCTGTTTTTT.

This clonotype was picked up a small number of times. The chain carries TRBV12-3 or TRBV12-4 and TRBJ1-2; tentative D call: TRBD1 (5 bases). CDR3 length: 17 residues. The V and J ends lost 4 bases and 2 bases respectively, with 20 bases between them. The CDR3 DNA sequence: TGTGCCAGCAGTTCTCCGTCTCTCGGACACCACAACTATGGCTACACCTTC. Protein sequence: CASSSPSLGHHNYGYTF.

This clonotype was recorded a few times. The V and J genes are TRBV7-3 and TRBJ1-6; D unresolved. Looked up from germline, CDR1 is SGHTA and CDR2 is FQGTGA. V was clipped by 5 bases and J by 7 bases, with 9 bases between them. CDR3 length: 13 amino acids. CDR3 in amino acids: CASSRALNSPLHF. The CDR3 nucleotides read TGTGCCAGCAGCCGGGCCCTGAATTCACCCCTCCACTTT.

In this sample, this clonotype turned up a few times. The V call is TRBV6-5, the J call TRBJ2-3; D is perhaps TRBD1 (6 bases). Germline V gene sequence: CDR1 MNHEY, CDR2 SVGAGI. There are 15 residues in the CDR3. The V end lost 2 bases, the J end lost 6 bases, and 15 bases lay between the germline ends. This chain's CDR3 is CASSYRDGRGDTQYF. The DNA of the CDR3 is TGTGCCAGCAGTTACAGGGACGGAAGGGGGGATACGCAGTATTTT.